The entry that follows covers one T cell receptor beta chain sequence. This record belongs to a study of blood T cell repertoires in COVID-19. Across under 25 US areas, participants ranged in age from about 18 to 90 years. Donors were grouped by their self-reported clinical history. Only in-frame clones appear in the TCRdb table, and some are missing; sequencing was by immunoSEQ multiplex PCR. The sample lists fewer than 200,000 clones, 79% occurring once. Germline V gives CDR1 SGHNT, CDR2 YYREEE (reference sequence). Trimming took off 0 bases at V and 3 bases at J, with 16 bases between the two ends. This CDR3 is built from 17 residues.

Material: PBMCs or T cells enriched from blood (not recorded which). The TCR was taken from a woman aged 70-85 years in a cohort exposed to, infected with or recovered from COVID-19 (not recorded which). The chain has TRBV5-4 and TRBJ2-1; a weak D match, TRBD1 (6 bases). CDR3 sequence reads: CASSLGVHQGIYNEQFF. CDR3 in DNA: TGTGCCAGCAGCTTGGGAGTACATCAGGGGATCTACAATGAGCAGTTCTTC.